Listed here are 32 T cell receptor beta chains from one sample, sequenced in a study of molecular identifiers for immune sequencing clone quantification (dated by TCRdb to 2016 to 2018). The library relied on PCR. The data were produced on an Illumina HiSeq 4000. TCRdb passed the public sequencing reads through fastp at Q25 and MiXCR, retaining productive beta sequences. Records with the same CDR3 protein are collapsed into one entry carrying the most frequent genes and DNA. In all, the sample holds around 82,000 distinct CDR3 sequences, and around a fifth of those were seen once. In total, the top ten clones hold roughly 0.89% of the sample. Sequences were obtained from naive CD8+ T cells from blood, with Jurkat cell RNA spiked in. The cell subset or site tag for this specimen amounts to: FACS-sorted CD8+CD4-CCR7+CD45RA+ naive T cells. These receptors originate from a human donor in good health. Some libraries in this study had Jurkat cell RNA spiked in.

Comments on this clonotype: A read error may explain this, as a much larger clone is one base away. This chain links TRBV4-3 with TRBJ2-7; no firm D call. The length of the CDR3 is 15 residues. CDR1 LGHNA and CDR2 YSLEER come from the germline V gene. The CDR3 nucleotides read TGCGCCAGCAGCCAAGATCGAGCACTTACCTACGAGCGGTACTTC. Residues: CASSQDRALTYERYF.

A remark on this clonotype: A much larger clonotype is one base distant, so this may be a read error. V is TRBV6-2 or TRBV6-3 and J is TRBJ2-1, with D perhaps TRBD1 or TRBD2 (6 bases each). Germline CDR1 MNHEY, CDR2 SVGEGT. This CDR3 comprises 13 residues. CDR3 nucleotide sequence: TGTGCCGGCAGTTACGGGGGCGGTTATGAGCAGTTCTTC. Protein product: CAGSYGGGYEQFF.

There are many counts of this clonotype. The CDR3, as DNA: TGTGCCAGCAGCTTGTGGACAGGGGTGTTGAGGGAAAAACTGTTTTTT. Protein sequence: CASSLWTGVLREKLFF. The genes are TRBV5-6 and TRBJ1-4; 9 positions agree with TRBD1. The CDR3 is made up of 16 amino acids. The trim removed 1 base at V and 8 bases at J, leaving 9 bases unmatched. Germline-derived CDR1 and CDR2 are SGHDT and YYEEEE.

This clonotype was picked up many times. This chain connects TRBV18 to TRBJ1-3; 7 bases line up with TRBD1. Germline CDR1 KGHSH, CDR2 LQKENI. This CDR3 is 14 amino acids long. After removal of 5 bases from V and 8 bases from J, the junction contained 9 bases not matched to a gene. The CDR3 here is CASSSTGMEDTIYF. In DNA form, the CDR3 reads TGTGCCAGCTCATCGACAGGGATGGAAGACACCATATATTTT.

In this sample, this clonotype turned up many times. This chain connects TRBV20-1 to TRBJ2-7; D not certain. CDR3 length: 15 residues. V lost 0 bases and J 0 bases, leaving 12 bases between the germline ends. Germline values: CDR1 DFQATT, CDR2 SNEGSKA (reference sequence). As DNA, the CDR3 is TGCAGTGCTAGAGACGACCGGGTCAGCTCCTACGAGCAGTACTTC. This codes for CSARDDRVSSYEQYF.

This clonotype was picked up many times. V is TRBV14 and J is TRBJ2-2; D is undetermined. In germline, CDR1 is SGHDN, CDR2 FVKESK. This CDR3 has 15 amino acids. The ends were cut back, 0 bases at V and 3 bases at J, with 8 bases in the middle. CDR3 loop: CASSQDGYYTGELFF. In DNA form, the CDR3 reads TGTGCCAGCAGCCAAGATGGGTACTACACCGGGGAGCTGTTTTTT. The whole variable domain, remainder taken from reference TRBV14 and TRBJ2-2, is EAGVTQFPSHSVIEKGQTVTLRCDPISGHDNLYWYRRVMGKEIKFLLHFVKESKQDESGMPNNRFLAERTGGTYSTLKVQPAELEDSGVYFCASSQDGYYTGELFFGEGSRLTVL.

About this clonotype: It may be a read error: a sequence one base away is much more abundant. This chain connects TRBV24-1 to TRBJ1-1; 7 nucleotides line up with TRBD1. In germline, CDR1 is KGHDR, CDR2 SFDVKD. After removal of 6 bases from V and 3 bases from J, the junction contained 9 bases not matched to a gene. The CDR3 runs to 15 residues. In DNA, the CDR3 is TGTGCCACCAGTCAGACAGGGCCCTCGGACACTGAAGCTTTCTTT. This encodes CATSQTGPSDTEAFF.

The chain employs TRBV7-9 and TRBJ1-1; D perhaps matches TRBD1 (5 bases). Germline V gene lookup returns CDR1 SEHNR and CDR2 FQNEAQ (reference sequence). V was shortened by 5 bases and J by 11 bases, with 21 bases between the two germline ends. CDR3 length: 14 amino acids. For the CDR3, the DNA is TGTGCCAGCAGCCCCCCCGGGACCCTCGAGCAGGCTTTCTTT. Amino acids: CASSPPGTLEQAFF.

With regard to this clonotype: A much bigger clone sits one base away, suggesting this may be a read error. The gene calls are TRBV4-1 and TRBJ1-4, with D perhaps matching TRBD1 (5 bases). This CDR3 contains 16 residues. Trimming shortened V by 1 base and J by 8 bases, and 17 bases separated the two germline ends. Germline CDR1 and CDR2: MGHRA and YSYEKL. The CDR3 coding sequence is TGCGCCAGCAGCCAAGTGGACCGGGACGGGGTCGAAAAACTGTTTTTT. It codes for CASSQVDRDGVEKLFF.

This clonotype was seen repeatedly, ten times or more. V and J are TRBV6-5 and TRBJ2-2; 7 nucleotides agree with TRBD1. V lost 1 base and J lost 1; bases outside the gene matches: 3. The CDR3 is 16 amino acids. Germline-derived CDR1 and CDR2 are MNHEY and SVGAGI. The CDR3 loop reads CASSYFDRENTGELFF. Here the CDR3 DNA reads TGTGCCAGCAGTTACTTCGACAGGGAGAACACCGGGGAGCTGTTTTTT.

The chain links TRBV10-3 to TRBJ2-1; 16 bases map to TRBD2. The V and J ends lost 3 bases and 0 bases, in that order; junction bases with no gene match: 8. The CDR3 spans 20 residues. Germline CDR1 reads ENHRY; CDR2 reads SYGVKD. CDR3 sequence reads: CAISEKIGTSGRASYNEQFF. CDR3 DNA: TGTGCCATCAGTGAAAAGATCGGGACTAGCGGGAGGGCCTCCTACAATGAGCAGTTCTTC.

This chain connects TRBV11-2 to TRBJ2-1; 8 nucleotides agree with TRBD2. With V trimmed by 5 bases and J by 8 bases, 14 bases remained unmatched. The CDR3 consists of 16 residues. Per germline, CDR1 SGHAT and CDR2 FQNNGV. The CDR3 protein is CASSPNSGGAGDEQFF. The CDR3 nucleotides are TGTGCCAGCAGCCCAAACTCGGGGGGGGCTGGTGATGAGCAGTTCTTC.

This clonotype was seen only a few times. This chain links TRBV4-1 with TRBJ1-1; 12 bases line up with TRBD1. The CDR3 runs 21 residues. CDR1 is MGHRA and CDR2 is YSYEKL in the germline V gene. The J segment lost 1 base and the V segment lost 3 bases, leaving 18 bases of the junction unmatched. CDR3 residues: CASSHLPGQGAGHKKNTEAFF. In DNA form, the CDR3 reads TGCGCCAGCAGCCACCTGCCGGGACAGGGGGCCGGCCACAAAAAGAACACTGAAGCTTTCTTT.

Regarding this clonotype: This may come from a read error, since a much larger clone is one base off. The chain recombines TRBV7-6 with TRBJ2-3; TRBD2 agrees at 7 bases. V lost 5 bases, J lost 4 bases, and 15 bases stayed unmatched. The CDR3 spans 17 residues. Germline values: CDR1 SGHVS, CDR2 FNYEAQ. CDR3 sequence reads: CASSPPGRSTSADTQYF. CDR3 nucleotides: TGTGCCAGCAGCCCCCCTGGCAGGTCCACTAGCGCAGATACGCAGTATTTT.

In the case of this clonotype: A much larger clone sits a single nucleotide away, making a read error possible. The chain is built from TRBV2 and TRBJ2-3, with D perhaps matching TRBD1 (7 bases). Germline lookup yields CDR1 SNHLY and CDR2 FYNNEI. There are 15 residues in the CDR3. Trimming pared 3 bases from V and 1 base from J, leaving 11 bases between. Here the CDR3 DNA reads TGTGCCAGCAGTGAGCAGGGGGGTGGCACAGATACGCAGTATTTT. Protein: CASSEQGGGTDTQYF.

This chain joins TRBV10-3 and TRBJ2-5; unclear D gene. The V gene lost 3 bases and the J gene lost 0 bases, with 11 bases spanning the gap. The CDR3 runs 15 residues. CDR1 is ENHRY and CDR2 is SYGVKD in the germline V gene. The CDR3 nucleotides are TGTGCCATCAGTGATTGGGCGGCCGACCAAGAGACCCAGTACTTC. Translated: CAISDWAADQETQYF.

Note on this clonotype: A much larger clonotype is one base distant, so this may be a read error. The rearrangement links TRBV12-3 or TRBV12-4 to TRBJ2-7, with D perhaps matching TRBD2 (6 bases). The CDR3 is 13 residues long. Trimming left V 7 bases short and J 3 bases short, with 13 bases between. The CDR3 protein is CASTSLGGYEQYF. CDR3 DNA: TGTGCCAGCACCTCTCTGGGAGGCTACGAGCAGTACTTC.

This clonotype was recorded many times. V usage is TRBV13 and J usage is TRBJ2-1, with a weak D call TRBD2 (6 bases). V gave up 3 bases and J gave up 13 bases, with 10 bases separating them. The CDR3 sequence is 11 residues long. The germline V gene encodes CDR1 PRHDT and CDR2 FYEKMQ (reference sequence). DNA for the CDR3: TGTGCCAGCAGCTTTAGCGGAGCTCAGTTCTTC. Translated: CASSFSGAQFF.

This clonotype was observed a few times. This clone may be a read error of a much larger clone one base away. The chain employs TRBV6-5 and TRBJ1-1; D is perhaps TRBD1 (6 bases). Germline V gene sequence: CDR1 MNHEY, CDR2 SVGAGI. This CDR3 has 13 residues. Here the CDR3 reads CASSHSGATEAFF. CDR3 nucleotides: TGTGCCAGCAGTCACTCAGGGGCCACTGAAGCTTTCTTT.

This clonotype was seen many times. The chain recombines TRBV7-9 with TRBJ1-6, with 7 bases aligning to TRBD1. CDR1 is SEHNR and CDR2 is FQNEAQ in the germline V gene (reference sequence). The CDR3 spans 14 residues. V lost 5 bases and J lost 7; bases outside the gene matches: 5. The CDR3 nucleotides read TGTGCCAGCAGCCGGGACAGTAAGAATTCACCCCTCCACTTT. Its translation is CASSRDSKNSPLHF.

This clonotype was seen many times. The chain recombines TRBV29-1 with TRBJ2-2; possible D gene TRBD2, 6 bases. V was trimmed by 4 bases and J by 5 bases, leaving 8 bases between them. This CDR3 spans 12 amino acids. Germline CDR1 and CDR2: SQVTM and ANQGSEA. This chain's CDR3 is CSVVGGTGELFF. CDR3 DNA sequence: TGCAGCGTTGTTGGAGGGACCGGGGAGCTGTTTTTT.

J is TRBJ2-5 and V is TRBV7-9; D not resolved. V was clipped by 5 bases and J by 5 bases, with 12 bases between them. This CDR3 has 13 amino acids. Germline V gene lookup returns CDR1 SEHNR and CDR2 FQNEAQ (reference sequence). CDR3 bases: TGTGCCAGCAGCCCACGGCTCGGGGAGACCCAGTACTTC. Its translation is CASSPRLGETQYF. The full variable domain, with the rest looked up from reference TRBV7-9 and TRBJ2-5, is DTGVSQNPRHKITKRGQNVTFRCDPISEHNRLYWYRQTLGQGPEFLTYFQNEAQLEKSRLLSDRFSAERPKGSFSTLEIQRTEQGDSAMYLCASSPRLGETQYFGPGTRLLVL.

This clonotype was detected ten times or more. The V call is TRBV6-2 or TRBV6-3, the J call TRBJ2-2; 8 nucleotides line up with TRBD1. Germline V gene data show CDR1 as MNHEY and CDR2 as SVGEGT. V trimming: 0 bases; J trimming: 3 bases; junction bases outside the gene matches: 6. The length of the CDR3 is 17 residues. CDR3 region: CASSYSITDRDTGELFF. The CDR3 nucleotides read TGTGCCAGCAGTTACTCGATTACGGACAGGGACACCGGGGAGCTGTTTTTT.

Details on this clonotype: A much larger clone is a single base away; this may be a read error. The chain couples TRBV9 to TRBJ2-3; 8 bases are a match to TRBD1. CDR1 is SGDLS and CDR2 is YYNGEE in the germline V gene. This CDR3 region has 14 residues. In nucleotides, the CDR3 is TGTGCCAGCGGCGTGGCAGGGGGCGCAGATACGCAGTATTTT. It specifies CASGVAGGADTQYF.

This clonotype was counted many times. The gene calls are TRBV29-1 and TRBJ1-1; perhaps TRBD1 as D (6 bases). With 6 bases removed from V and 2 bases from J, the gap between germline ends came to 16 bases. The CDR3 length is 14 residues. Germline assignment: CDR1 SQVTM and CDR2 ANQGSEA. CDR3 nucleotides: TGCAGCGTCTCGACCGGACAGTTAAACACTGAAGCTTTCTTT. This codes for CSVSTGQLNTEAFF.

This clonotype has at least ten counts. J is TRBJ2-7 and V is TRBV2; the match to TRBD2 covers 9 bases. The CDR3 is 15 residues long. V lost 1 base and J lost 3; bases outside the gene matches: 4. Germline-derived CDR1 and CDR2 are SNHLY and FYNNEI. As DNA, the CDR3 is TGTGCCAGCAGTGAAGGCCTAGCGGGACTCTACGAGCAGTACTTC. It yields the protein CASSEGLAGLYEQYF. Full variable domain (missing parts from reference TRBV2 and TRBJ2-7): EPEVTQTPSHQVTQMGQEVILRCVPISNHLYFYWYRQILGQKVEFLVSFYNNEISEKSEIFDDQFSVERPDGSNFTLKIRSTKLEDSAMYFCASSEGLAGLYEQYFGPGTRLTVT.

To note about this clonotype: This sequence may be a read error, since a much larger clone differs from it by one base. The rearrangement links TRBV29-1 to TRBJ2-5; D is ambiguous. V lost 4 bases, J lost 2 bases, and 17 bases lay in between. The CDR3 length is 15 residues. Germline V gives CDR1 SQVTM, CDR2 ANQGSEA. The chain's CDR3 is CSVVLPTWVQETQYF. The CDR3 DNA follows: TGCAGCGTTGTCCTACCAACCTGGGTACAAGAGACCCAGTACTTC.

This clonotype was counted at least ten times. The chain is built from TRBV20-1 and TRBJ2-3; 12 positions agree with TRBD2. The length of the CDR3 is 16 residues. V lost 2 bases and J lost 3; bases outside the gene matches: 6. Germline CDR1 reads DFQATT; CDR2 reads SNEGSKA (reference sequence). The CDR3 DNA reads TGCAGTGCTAGAACCTGGACTAGCGGGGTTACAGATACGCAGTATTTT. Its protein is CSARTWTSGVTDTQYF.

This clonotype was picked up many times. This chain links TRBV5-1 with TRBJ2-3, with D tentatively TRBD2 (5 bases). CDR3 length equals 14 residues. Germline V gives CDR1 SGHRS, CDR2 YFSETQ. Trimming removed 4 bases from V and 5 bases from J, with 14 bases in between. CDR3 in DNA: TGCGCCAGCAGCCCCGTCGGGGTAGTAGATACGCAGTATTTT. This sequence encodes CASSPVGVVDTQYF.

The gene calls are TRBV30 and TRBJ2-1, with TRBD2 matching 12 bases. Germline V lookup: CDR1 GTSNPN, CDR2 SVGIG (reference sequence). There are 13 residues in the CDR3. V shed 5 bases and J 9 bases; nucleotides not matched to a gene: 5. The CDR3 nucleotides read TGTGCCTGGGCTAGCGGGGGGGCCGGTGAGCAGTTCTTC. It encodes CAWASGGAGEQFF.

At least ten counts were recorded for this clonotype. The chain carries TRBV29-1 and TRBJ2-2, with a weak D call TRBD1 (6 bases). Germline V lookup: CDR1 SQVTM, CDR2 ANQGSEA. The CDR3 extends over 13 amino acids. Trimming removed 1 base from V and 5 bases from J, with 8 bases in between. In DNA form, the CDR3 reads TGCAGCGTTGAAGTTACAGGGACCGGGGAGCTGTTTTTT. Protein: CSVEVTGTGELFF.

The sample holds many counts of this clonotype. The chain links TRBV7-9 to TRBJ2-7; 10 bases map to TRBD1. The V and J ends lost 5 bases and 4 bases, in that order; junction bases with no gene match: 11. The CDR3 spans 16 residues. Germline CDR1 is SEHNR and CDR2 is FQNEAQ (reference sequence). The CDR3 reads CASSLGGGQGLYEQYF. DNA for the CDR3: TGTGCCAGCAGCCTAGGGGGGGGACAGGGGCTATACGAGCAGTACTTC.